What follows are 16 T cell receptor beta chains derived from one specimen sequenced in a study of shared clonotypes between healthy human individuals. Sequencing was performed with immunoSEQ multiplex PCR; in TCRdb, only in-frame clones are kept and a portion is missing. The sample has hundreds of thousands of clones; roughly 77% are singletons. Specimen: PBMCs. The receptors shown here come from a middle-aged woman in good health. Some clones in this sample may be carry-over from other donors' samples.

The V call is TRBV7-8, the J call TRBJ2-7; the D gene could be TRBD1 or TRBD2 (6 bases each). V was trimmed by 6 bases and J by 6 bases, leaving 18 bases between them. The germline V gene has CDR1 SGHVS and CDR2 FQNEAQ. The CDR3 sequence is 14 residues long. The CDR3 DNA follows: TGTGCCAGCAGTCAGAGGGGGGCCGGCGGCGAGCAGTACTTC. Amino acids: CASSQRGAGGEQYF.

This chain connects TRBV10-3 to TRBJ2-3; TRBD1 might be the D (6 bases). The CDR3 extends over 16 amino acids. Between the trimmed V and J ends, which lost 6 bases and 1 base, there was a span of 17 bases. Germline V gives CDR1 ENHRY, CDR2 SYGVKD. Here the CDR3 DNA reads TGTGCCATCAGGGCCGGGACAAGTTATGGCACAGATACGCAGTATTTT. It is translated as CAIRAGTSYGTDTQYF.

The chain joins TRBV7-8 to TRBJ2-7; TRBD2 aligns across 8 bases. The junction had 6 bases not matched to a gene; V was cut back by 5 bases and J by 0 bases. In germline, CDR1 is SGHVS, CDR2 FQNEAQ. This CDR3 region has 15 residues. This CDR3 reads CASSPSGSASYEQYF. CDR3 DNA: TGTGCCAGCAGCCCTAGCGGGTCTGCCTCCTACGAGCAGTACTTC.

This rearrangement joins TRBV5-6 to TRBJ2-7; D is possibly TRBD2 (5 bases). V was clipped by 0 bases and J by 12 bases, with 19 bases between them. This CDR3 spans 14 amino acids. From germline, CDR1 is SGHDT and CDR2 YYEEEE. The chain's CDR3 is CASSLDRGQSGRYF. The CDR3 DNA follows: TGTGCCAGCAGCTTGGATCGCGGCCAAAGCGGTCGGTACTTC. Variable domain in full (rest from reference TRBV5-6 and TRBJ2-7): DAGVTQSPTHLIKTRGQQVTLRCSPKSGHDTVSWYQQALGQGPQFIFQYYEEEERQRGNFPDRFSGHQFPNYSSELNVNALLLGDSALYLCASSLDRGQSGRYFGPGTRLTVT.

The chain has TRBV18 and TRBJ2-1, with TRBD2 matching over 12 bases. J lost 5 bases, V lost 2 bases, and 4 bases had no gene match. Per the germline V gene, CDR1 is KGHSH and CDR2 is LQKENI. This CDR3 contains 16 residues. The CDR3 here is CASSPGASGRDNEQFF. As DNA, the CDR3 is TGTGCCAGCTCACCAGGCGCTAGCGGGAGGGACAATGAGCAGTTCTTC.

V gene TRBV11-2 combines with J gene TRBJ1-1; D remains unclear. The CDR3 has 13 amino acids. The germline CDR1 and CDR2 sequences are SGHAT and FQNNGV. Trimming removed 7 bases from V and 1 base from J, with 10 bases in between. CDR3 DNA: TGTGCCAGCACCCCACGGAGGAACACTGAAGCTTTCTTT. Protein product: CASTPRRNTEAFF. Based on the CDR3 plus reference TRBV11-2 and TRBJ1-1, the full variable domain is EAGVAQSPRYKIIEKRQSVAFWCNPISGHATLYWYQQILGQGPKLLIQFQNNGVVDDSQLPKDRFSAERLKGVDSTLKIQPAKLEDSAVYLCASTPRRNTEAFFGQGTRLTVV.

The chain recombines TRBV18 with TRBJ2-3; D call uncertain. The germline V gene encodes CDR1 KGHSH and CDR2 LQKENI. V was cut by 6 bases and J by 4 bases, with 11 bases left in between. CDR3 length: 13 amino acids. Written as DNA, the CDR3 is TGTGCCAGCTCCCAGGTCGACCCAGATACGCAGTATTTT. It translates to CASSQVDPDTQYF.

V usage is TRBV18 and J usage is TRBJ2-1; 9 bases match TRBD2. V trimming: 3 bases; J trimming: 2 bases; junction bases outside the gene matches: 2. Germline assignment: CDR1 KGHSH and CDR2 LQKENI. This CDR3 spans 15 amino acids. In DNA form, the CDR3 reads TGTGCCAGCTCACCTGGGACTAGCCCCTACAATGAGCAGTTCTTC. Protein: CASSPGTSPYNEQFF.

The chain joins TRBV18 to TRBJ2-5, with TRBD2 matching 7 bases. V was clipped by 5 bases and J by 4 bases; unmatched bases: 13. Germline V CDR1 and CDR2: KGHSH, LQKENI. The CDR3 is 16 amino acids. CDR3 amino acids: CASSVSTGGSGETQYF. The CDR3 coding sequence is TGTGCCAGCTCAGTCTCCACCGGGGGGTCGGGAGAGACCCAGTACTTC.

This chain links TRBV6-6 with TRBJ1-2, with 7 bases lining up with TRBD1. The J segment lost 4 bases and the V segment lost 6 bases, leaving 5 bases of the junction unmatched. This CDR3 comprises 13 residues. Per germline, CDR1 MNHNY and CDR2 SVGAGI (reference sequence). The DNA for the CDR3 is TGTGCCAGCAGGTCCGGGACAGTCTATGGCTACACCTTC. Its translation: CASRSGTVYGYTF.

The chain uses TRBV5-1 and TRBJ2-1, with TRBD2 matching 8 bases. The CDR3 runs 13 residues. Germline V gene lookup returns CDR1 SGHRS and CDR2 YFSETQ. Trimming took 0 bases from V and 10 from J; bases not matched to a gene: 3. CDR3: CASSLVAGGEQFF. CDR3 nucleotides: TGCGCCAGCAGCTTGGTCGCGGGGGGCGAGCAGTTCTTC.

This clone was seen once. The V and J genes are TRBV5-1 and TRBJ1-4; D ambiguous. CDR3 size: 13 residues. Trimming shortened V by 0 bases and J by 8 bases, and 8 bases separated the two germline ends. CDR1 is SGHRS and CDR2 is YFSETQ in the germline V gene. CDR3 residues: CASSLDAVEKLFF. The CDR3 nucleotides are TGCGCCAGCAGCTTGGACGCAGTCGAAAAACTGTTTTTT.

The chain recombines TRBV6-1 with TRBJ2-7, with 8 bases lining up with TRBD1. Per the germline V gene, CDR1 is MNHNS and CDR2 is SASEGT. The length of the CDR3 is 13 residues. V shed 8 bases, J shed 6 bases, and the junction held 9 bases outside the gene matches. CDR3 sequence reads: CASFGQGASEQYF. The CDR3 nucleotides read TGTGCCAGCTTCGGGCAGGGGGCGTCCGAGCAGTACTTC.

This sequence joins TRBV7-3 and TRBJ2-1; 10 nucleotides match TRBD2. Germline loops: CDR1 SGHTA, CDR2 FQGTGA. Trimming at V came to 5 bases and at J to 4 bases, leaving 5 bases not matched to a gene. This CDR3 is built from 15 residues. CDR3 coding DNA: TGTGCCAGCAGCCTAAGGACTAGCGGATACAATGAGCAGTTCTTC. Translation: CASSLRTSGYNEQFF.

This clone came up many times. J is TRBJ2-3 and V is TRBV29-1; 8 bases fit TRBD2. Trimming took 2 bases from V and 2 from J; bases not matched to a gene: 9. The CDR3 has 16 residues. In germline, CDR1 is SQVTM, CDR2 ANQGSEA. CDR3 nucleotide sequence: TGCAGCGTTGAACTGCATGCGGGAGGCCCCACAGATACGCAGTATTTT. This gives the protein CSVELHAGGPTDTQYF.

The V gene is TRBV5-4, the J gene TRBJ2-1; maybe TRBD2 (6 bases). Deletions cut 1 base from V and 9 bases from J, with 11 bases between. Germline lookup yields CDR1 SGHNT and CDR2 YYREEE (reference sequence). This CDR3 contains 13 residues. In nucleotides, the CDR3 is TGTGCCAGCAGCTTGAGGGAGGTCGGTGAGCAGTTCTTC. It specifies CASSLREVGEQFF.